This TCR beta chain originates from a study of blood T cell repertoires in COVID-19. Some clones are missing from TCRdb's copy, which holds only in-frame ones; the method was immunoSEQ multiplex PCR. The sample contains a few hundred thousand clones, about 86% of which appear only once. The germline gives CDR1 MNHNS, CDR2 SASEGT. V lost 1 base to trimming and J lost 6 bases; unmatched junction nucleotides: 0. This CDR3 comprises 14 residues. The sequencing input was peripheral blood. V usage is TRBV6-1 and J usage is TRBJ1-5, with 10 positions matching TRBD1. The clonotype comes from a man aged 18 to 35 with active or convalescent COVID-19. As DNA, the CDR3 is TGTGCCAGCAGTGAAGGGGACAGGGGTCAGCCCCAGCATTTT. Amino acids: CASSEGDRGQPQHF.